The 12 T cell receptor beta chains reported below all come from one sample, sequenced in a study of identical twins. TCRdb reprocessed the 5' RACE reads with MiXCR, giving one entry per CDR3 protein. The sample contains 500,000 or so distinct CDR3 sequences, 14% of which appear only once. These records were also assigned to another study, of yellow fever vaccine responses in identical twins.

Sequencing used CD4+ T cells sorted from blood. The receptors shown here come from a woman in her late teens or twenties in good health.

This chain's CDR3 is CASSQEALAGIGETQYF. CDR3 bases: TGTGCCAGCAGCCAAGAAGCGCTAGCGGGAATCGGAGAGACCCAGTACTTC. The V and J genes are TRBV3-1 and TRBJ2-5; TRBD2 matches 9 bases. This CDR3 is built from 17 residues. Germline V gives CDR1 LGHDT, CDR2 YNNKEL (reference sequence). V lost 0 bases and J lost 4; bases outside the gene matches: 9.

The chain is built from TRBV12-3 or TRBV12-4 and TRBJ2-2, with D perhaps matching TRBD1 (5 bases). The CDR3 totals 15 residues. V gave up 4 bases and J gave up 3 bases, with 12 bases separating them. CDR3 sequence reads: CASSSSGSDTGELFF. CDR3 bases: TGTGCCAGCAGTTCTTCAGGGTCGGACACCGGGGAGCTGTTTTTT.

This clonotype appeared a few times. J is TRBJ2-1 and V is TRBV19; the match to TRBD2 covers 10 bases. V gave up 8 bases and J gave up 7 bases; unmatched junction bases: 8. This CDR3 has 14 residues. CDR1 and CDR2 from the germline V gene are LNHDA and SQIVND (reference sequence). The CDR3, as DNA: TGTGCCAGTGCGCCTAGCGGGAGTCTGAATGAGCAGTTCTTC. Residues: CASAPSGSLNEQFF.

The chain uses TRBV12-3 or TRBV12-4 and TRBJ2-1, with 13 positions matching TRBD2. This CDR3 has 16 residues. V lost 6 bases, J lost 7 bases, and 9 bases stayed unmatched. The CDR3 coding sequence is TGTGCCAGCAGACTTACCCCGGGACTAGCGGGGAATGAGCAGTTCTTC. It encodes CASRLTPGLAGNEQFF.

This clonotype was picked up a small number of times. Mismatch with germline at one junction end may stem from a read error. This chain uses TRBV20-1 with TRBJ2-3, with D possibly matching TRBD2 (6 bases). The CDR3 contains 11 residues. Germline V gene sequence: CDR1 DFQATT, CDR2 SNEGSKA (reference sequence). The CDR3 bases are TGCAGTGCGCCGACCCGGGACTCTTCAATTTTT. Protein sequence: CSAPTRDSSIF.

This sequence joins TRBV5-1 and TRBJ2-5; D unresolved. Trimming removed 0 bases at V and 5 bases at J, with 8 bases between. This CDR3 comprises 13 residues. Germline-derived CDR1 and CDR2 are SGHRS and YFSETQ. The CDR3 DNA reads as TGCGCCAGCAGCTTGGCAGGAAAGGAGACCCAGTACTTC. Translated: CASSLAGKETQYF.

V is TRBV28 and J is TRBJ2-5; TRBD1 aligns across 7 bases. The CDR3 spans 14 residues. From germline, CDR1 is MDHEN and CDR2 SYDVKM. After removal of 10 bases from V and 0 bases from J, the junction contained 8 bases not matched to a gene. The CDR3 reads CATTDRAYQETQYF. The CDR3 DNA is TGTGCCACCACCGACAGGGCCTACCAAGAGACCCAGTACTTC.

This clonotype showed up just a few times. V gene TRBV27 combines with J gene TRBJ2-5; possibly TRBD2 for D (6 bases). The CDR3 runs to 14 residues. Deletions cut 1 base from V and 5 bases from J, with 11 bases between. Looked up from germline, CDR1 is MNHEY and CDR2 is SMNVEV (reference sequence). The CDR3: CASSLLEGRETQYF. CDR3 sequence (DNA): TGTGCCAGCAGTTTATTGGAGGGCCGGGAGACCCAGTACTTC.

This clonotype was seen only a few times. V is TRBV20-1 and J is TRBJ2-3; the match to TRBD2 covers 7 bases. Germline lookup yields CDR1 DFQATT and CDR2 SNEGSKA (reference sequence). CDR3 length: 14 residues. V shed 0 bases and J 2 bases; nucleotides not matched to a gene: 2. CDR3 loop: CSAREAGFTDTQYF. The CDR3 DNA reads TGCAGTGCTAGAGAAGCGGGGTTCACAGATACGCAGTATTTT.

The chain employs TRBV5-1 and TRBJ1-1, with D uncertain. With 1 base removed from V and 3 bases from J, the gap between germline ends came to 13 bases. Looked up from germline, CDR1 is SGHRS and CDR2 is YFSETQ. The CDR3 is 15 residues long. The CDR3, as DNA: TGCGCCAGCAGCTTGAGGAGCCGGGGAGACACTGAAGCTTTCTTT. It specifies CASSLRSRGDTEAFF.

The genes are TRBV5-4 and TRBJ2-7; 7 bases are shared with TRBD1. Germline CDR1 reads SGHNT; CDR2 reads YYREEE (reference sequence). J lost 2 bases, V lost 0 bases, and 5 bases had no gene match. The CDR3 is 15 amino acids. The CDR3 loop is CASSLGPGTAYEQYF. Written as DNA, the CDR3 is TGTGCCAGCAGCTTGGGTCCCGGGACAGCCTACGAGCAGTACTTC. The full variable domain, completed using reference TRBV5-4 and TRBJ2-7, is ETGVTQSPTHLIKTRGQQVTLRCSSQSGHNTVSWYQQALGQGPQFIFQYYREEENGRGNFPPRFSGLQFPNYSSELNVNALELDDSALYLCASSLGPGTAYEQYFGPGTRLTVT.

In this sample, this clonotype turned up a few times. This sequence joins TRBV6-1 and TRBJ1-5; D gene unclear. This CDR3 has 13 amino acids. V was trimmed by 6 bases and J by 0 bases, leaving 6 bases between them. Germline V CDR1 and CDR2: MNHNS, SASEGT. The CDR3 sequence is CASRPFSNQPQHF. The CDR3 DNA reads as TGTGCCAGCAGGCCGTTTAGCAATCAGCCCCAGCATTTT.